These T cell receptor beta chains were read from a single sample in a study of blood T cells in healthy people across ages. Each CDR3 protein is one row after TCRdb ran MiXCR on the 5' RACE reads. This sample has approximately 600,000 distinct CDR3 sequences, with roughly three fifths found just once. Sequences were obtained from blood. The source is a man aged 55 to 69 in good health. Each CDR3 is given with its conserved first and last residue. D genes are given only for firm matches. Some rows mark clone size as missing; the rest say once, few, many or name a class of expanded clone.

length: 14; J: TRBJ2-3; D: NA; V: TRBV3-1; size: NA; CDR3: CASSQLSTTDTQYF; DNA: TGTGCCAGCAGCCAACTTAGCACGACAGATACGCAGTATTTT
length: 15; J: TRBJ2-6; D: NA; V: TRBV28; size: NA; CDR3: CASCSTGSGANVLTF; DNA: TGTGCCAGCTGCTCCACAGGGTCTGGGGCCAACGTCCTGACTTTC
length: 11; J: TRBJ2-3; D: NA; V: TRBV3-1; size: NA; CDR3: CASRGFDTQYF; DNA: TGTGCCAGCAGAGGGTTCGATACGCAGTATTTT
length: 14; J: TRBJ2-4; D: NA; V: TRBV7-9; size: NA; CDR3: CASSLLSTVNIQYF; DNA: TGTGCCAGCAGCTTATTATCGACCGTAAACATTCAGTACTTC
length: 14; J: TRBJ2-1; D: TRBD1; V: TRBV7-9; size: NA; CDR3: CASRSAGGWAEQFF; DNA: TGTGCCAGCAGGTCGGCAGGGGGCTGGGCTGAGCAGTTCTTC
length: 15; J: TRBJ2-1; D: TRBD1; V: TRBV11-2; size: NA; CDR3: CASSNRDRPSNEQFF; DNA: TGTGCCAGCAGCAACCGGGACAGGCCCTCCAATGAGCAGTTCTTC
length: 15; J: TRBJ1-1; D: NA; V: TRBV5-1; size: NA; CDR3: CASSLDEAQNTEAFF; DNA: TGCGCCAGCAGCTTGGATGAGGCGCAGAACACTGAAGCTTTCTTT
length: 17; J: TRBJ2-1; D: TRBD2; V: TRBV20-1; size: NA; CDR3: CSAKLAGAPSSYNEQFF; DNA: TGCAGTGCTAAACTAGCGGGGGCACCAAGCTCCTACAATGAGCAGTTCTTC
length: 17; J: TRBJ2-5; D: TRBD2; V: TRBV5-6; size: NA; CDR3: CASSASTSGGTQETQYF; DNA: TGTGCCAGCAGCGCCTCGACTAGCGGGGGGACCCAAGAGACCCAGTACTTC
length: 18; J: TRBJ2-6; D: TRBD2; V: TRBV5-1; size: NA; CDR3: CASSPRLAGFSGANVLTF; DNA: TGCGCCAGCAGCCCTCGGCTAGCGGGCTTCTCTGGGGCCAACGTCCTGACTTTC
length: 13; J: TRBJ2-1; D: TRBD1; V: TRBV5-1; size: NA; CDR3: CASSPDRMGTQFF; DNA: TGCGCCAGCAGCCCGGACAGGATGGGTACGCAGTTCTTC
length: 14; J: TRBJ2-7; D: TRBD2; V: TRBV5-1; size: NA; CDR3: CASQPSGGPYEQYF; DNA: TGCGCCAGTCAACCTAGCGGGGGGCCTTACGAGCAGTACTTC
length: 14; J: TRBJ1-1; D: NA; V: TRBV6-5; size: NA; CDR3: CASSETGMNTEAFF; DNA: TGTGCCAGCAGTGAAACAGGGATGAACACTGAAGCTTTCTTT
length: 12; J: TRBJ2-5; D: NA; V: TRBV6-5; size: few; CDR3: CASSSTLNEQYF; DNA: TGTGCCAGCAGTTCTACACTCAATGAGCAGTACTTC
length: 12; J: TRBJ2-5; D: TRBD2; V: TRBV25-1; size: NA; CDR3: CASQAGLETQYF; DNA: TGTGCCAGTCAAGCGGGGTTGGAGACCCAGTACTTC
length: 17; J: TRBJ2-1; D: TRBD1; V: TRBV5-6; size: NA; CDR3: CASSLADVGQFSNEQFF; DNA: TGTGCCAGCAGCTTGGCCGACGTGGGACAGTTCAGCAATGAGCAGTTCTTC
length: 16; J: TRBJ2-1; D: TRBD2; V: TRBV5-1; size: few; CDR3: CASNIGTSGGYNEQFF; DNA: TGCGCCAGCAACATTGGTACTAGCGGGGGTTACAATGAGCAGTTCTTC
length: 17; J: TRBJ2-1; D: NA; V: TRBV4-2; size: few; CDR3: CASSPLVGRGQGNEQFF; DNA: TGTGCCAGCAGCCCCCTCGTGGGACGGGGGCAGGGAAATGAGCAGTTCTTC
length: 16; J: TRBJ2-3; D: TRBD1; V: TRBV9; size: NA; CDR3: CASSVAGQGAGDTQYF; DNA: TGTGCCAGCAGCGTAGCTGGACAGGGGGCAGGAGATACGCAGTATTTT
length: 13; J: TRBJ2-5; D: TRBD2; V: TRBV11-2; size: NA; CDR3: CASSETSGETQYF; DNA: TGTGCCAGCAGCGAAACTAGCGGAGAGACCCAGTACTTC